This TCR beta chain comes out of a study of early T cells in non-severe SARS-CoV-2 infection. Overall study context: Chains were not paired, and sequencing was done on bulk RNA from unsorted whole blood. Study-wide findings and caveats: VDJdb-based annotation leaned toward anti-spike CD8 responses and missed private and CD4 specificities.

This clonotype was seen only a few times. Its antigen is not identified. Unique molecular identifier tags were affixed to discrete cDNA molecules. TCRdb reprocessed the 5' RACE reads with MiXCR, giving one entry per CDR3 protein. The data hold about 110,000 distinct CDR3 sequences, with about 12% observed a single time. The CDR3 is 12 residues long. V shed 7 bases and J shed 5 bases, with 11 bases lying between them. CDR1 LNHDA and CDR2 SQIVND come from the germline V gene (reference sequence). The specimen was whole blood, collected at baseline. The chain combines TRBV19 with TRBJ1-2; possible D gene TRBD1, 5 bases. This clonotype was sampled from an adult who was a healthcare worker with PCR-confirmed SARS-CoV-2 infection or an uninfected control (not recorded which). The CDR3 is CASKSAGYGYTF. For the CDR3, the DNA is TGTGCCAGTAAATCCGCAGGGTATGGCTACACCTTC.